Each of the 6 T cell receptor beta chains below was sequenced from the same sample in a study of blood T cell repertoires in COVID-19. Clones were read by immunoSEQ multiplex PCR, and TCRdb kept only the in-frame ones, dropping some. The sample records more than 300,000 clones, roughly 90% being singletons. The sample consisted of peripheral blood. Receptors were obtained from a woman between 40 and 55 years old with COVID-19, enrolled during active disease.

This chain connects TRBV4-2 to TRBJ1-1; D unclear. From germline, CDR1 is LGHNA and CDR2 YNFKEQ. V was clipped by 0 bases and J by 1 base, with 3 bases between them. The CDR3 is made up of 13 amino acids. This chain's CDR3 is CASSQDKNTEAFF. CDR3 DNA sequence: TGTGCCAGCAGCCAAGATAAGAACACTGAAGCTTTCTTT.

The chain is built from TRBV6-2 or TRBV6-3 and TRBJ1-1; 7 bases line up with TRBD1. This CDR3 spans 14 amino acids. Germline CDR1 is MNHEY and CDR2 is SVGEGT. Trimming took 5 bases from V and 5 from J; bases not matched to a gene: 8. The CDR3 DNA sequence: TGTGCCAGCAGTACCGCGACAGGGAGGACTGAAGCTTTCTTT. Amino acid sequence: CASSTATGRTEAFF.

This clone came up once. The chain carries TRBV9 and TRBJ2-5; D not certain. Germline V gene lookup returns CDR1 SGDLS and CDR2 YYNGEE. The germline V and J ends were trimmed by 0 bases and 1 base, with 10 bases remaining between them. The CDR3 covers 15 residues. The chain's CDR3 is CASSVVPGGQETQYF. Here the CDR3 DNA reads TGTGCCAGCAGCGTAGTCCCGGGTGGCCAAGAGACCCAGTACTTC.

This chain links TRBV2 with TRBJ1-1, with 7 bases identical to TRBD1. This CDR3 comprises 13 residues. Germline CDR1 is SNHLY and CDR2 is FYNNEI. The J segment lost 3 bases and the V segment lost 4 bases, leaving 2 bases of the junction unmatched. The DNA of the CDR3 is TGTGCCAGCAGTGCCGACAGGGACACTGAAGCTTTCTTT. Translating it yields CASSADRDTEAFF.

V and J are TRBV27 and TRBJ1-1, with 10 bases that match TRBD1. The CDR3 spans 14 residues. Trimming took 5 bases from V and 7 from J; bases not matched to a gene: 7. The germline V gene encodes CDR1 MNHEY and CDR2 SMNVEV (reference sequence). The CDR3 protein is CASSPIWTGGEAFF. The CDR3 nucleotides are TGTGCCAGCAGTCCTATATGGACAGGGGGTGAAGCTTTCTTT.

On this clone: One junction end disagrees with the germline gene, perhaps due to a read error. The CDR3 nucleotides are TGTACCAGCAGTTCCTCCGGGACAGGGGTCTCCTACGAGCAGTACTTC. Its translation: CTSSSSGTGVSYEQYF. The chain joins TRBV6-5 to TRBJ2-7, with TRBD1 identical over 10 bases. In germline, CDR1 is MNHEY, CDR2 SVGAGI. This CDR3 is built from 16 residues.